The clone carrying this T cell receptor (beta chain) was counted only a few times. Germline V gives CDR1 MNHEY, CDR2 SVGEGT. The CDR3 extends over 15 amino acids. V lost 2 bases and J 0 bases, leaving 8 bases between the germline ends. The sample is drawn from a study of T cell responses to AZD1222 COVID-19 vaccine. Profiled with immunoSEQ multiplex PCR; TCRdb holds only in-frame clones, not every one. The sample holds about 120,000 clones; roughly 90% are singletons and the top ten take more than 3%. The chain is built from TRBV6-2 or TRBV6-3 and TRBJ2-1; TRBD1 is a possible D gene (6 bases). The receptor comes from an adult in good health. The material was peripheral blood, obtained on day 0 of AZD1222 vaccination. This chain's CDR3 is CASSYQGSSYNEQFF. Written as DNA, the CDR3 is TGTGCCAGCAGTTACCAGGGGAGCTCCTACAATGAGCAGTTCTTC.